This T cell receptor beta chain was sequenced for a study of cytomegalovirus exposure and HLA in healthy donors. Study observations and caveats: The authors later linked a missense DCLRE1C variant to TCR beta V- and J-gene trimming. In a later analysis, the majority of CMV-associated beta chains seemingly showed HLA restriction. Researchers reported that a few CMV-associated chains were confirmed in vitro as CMV antigen-specific.

In its sample, this clone was seen a few times. As yet, its antigen is unknown. Researchers ran the PCR with 60 Vbeta and 13 Jbeta primers. Assay: immunoSEQ multiplex PCR; the TCRdb copy retains only in-frame clones and omits some. The sample has tens of thousands of clones, 65% to 70% seen once; the top ten hold over 9.5%. The receptor comes from a woman aged 25 to 39 in good health and CMV-seronegative. What was sequenced was PBMCs.

The CDR3 reads CASSLGVHQETQYF. CDR3 bases: TGTGCCAGCAGCTTAGGCGTGCACCAAGAGACCCAGTACTTC. The rearrangement uses TRBV7-2 and TRBJ2-5; no definite D call. CDR1 and CDR2 from the germline V gene are SGHTA and FQGNSA. The CDR3 is 14 residues long. The V and J ends lost 1 base and 0 bases respectively, with 6 bases between them.